This T cell receptor beta chain was identified during a study of blood T cell repertoires in COVID-19. For the study at large: The samples span acute and convalescent COVID-19 from the United States, Italy and Spain.

Source study methods: Amplified reference gene primers provided the basis for estimating nucleated cell counts. Only in-frame clones appear in the TCRdb table, and some are missing; sequencing was by immunoSEQ multiplex PCR. The V and J calls and the clone size are those of that table, but D and trimming were determined from the DNA. The sample has fewer than 300,000 clones; about 80% are singletons. V lost 3 bases to trimming and J lost 4 bases; unmatched junction nucleotides: 14. The CDR3 consists of 17 residues. CDR1 is DFQATT, CDR2 SNEGSKA, per germline (reference sequence). What was sequenced was peripheral blood. This clonotype was sampled from a woman aged 80 or over with acute or convalescent COVID-19. The chain combines TRBV20-1 with TRBJ2-3, with 9 positions matching TRBD2. CDR3 sequence (DNA): TGCAGTGCTAGTGCGGGTTCGGCGGGAGGGAGGGCAGATACGCAGTATTTT. Its protein is CSASAGSAGGRADTQYF.